These T cell receptor beta chains were read from a single sample in a study of shared clonotypes between healthy human individuals. Assay: immunoSEQ multiplex PCR; the TCRdb copy retains only in-frame clones and omits some. This table has under 2,500,000 clones, approximately 94% appearing once. Source material: naive CD4+ T cells sorted from blood. These receptors originate from a young man in good health. CDR3s include the opening cysteine and the closing phenylalanine or tryptophan. D genes are given only for firm matches. Not all rows give a size; the values are once, few, many and, for expanded clones, a class.

cdr3_length	d_call	clone_size	v_call	j_call	cdr3_nt	cdr3_aa
14	NA	NA	TRBV12-5	TRBJ2-4	TGTGCTAGTGGGTGGGGTTCGGGCAAAAACATTCAGTACTTC	CASGWGSGKNIQYF
16	TRBD1	NA	TRBV6-6	TRBJ2-7	TGTGCCAGCAGTTACTCTACGGGACAGGGTTTTGGCGAGCAGTACTTC	CASSYSTGQGFGEQYF
13	TRBD1	NA	TRBV5-1	TRBJ1-2	TGCGCCAGCAGCCCGACCGGACAGGTCGGCTACACCTTC	CASSPTGQVGYTF
15	NA	NA	TRBV4-3	TRBJ2-7	TGCGCCAGCAGCCAAGAGTGGGGAAGGGGCCACGAGCAGTACTTC	CASSQEWGRGHEQYF
13	NA	NA	TRBV5-6	TRBJ1-3	TGTGCCAGCAGCTTGTTTTCCCGAAACACCATATATTTT	CASSLFSRNTIYF
16	NA	NA	TRBV9	TRBJ1-1	TGTGCCAGCAGCCTCCGGGGGGGCATACGAGGGACTGAAGCTTTCTTT	CASSLRGGIRGTEAFF
11	NA	NA	TRBV5-4	TRBJ2-1	TGTGCCAGCAGCATAGCGAATGAGCAGTTCTTC	CASSIANEQFF
17	TRBD1	NA	TRBV7-2	TRBJ1-1	TGTGCCAGCAGCTATCGACAGGGAGGGGTTAAGGGCACTGAAGCTTTCTTT	CASSYRQGGVKGTEAFF
15	NA	NA	TRBV21-1	TRBJ2-5	TGTGCCAGCAGGCCCACGCAGATGGAGGGGGAGACCCAGTACTTC	CASRPTQMEGETQYF
14	NA	NA	TRBV5-6	TRBJ1-2	TGTGCCAGCAGCTTGGACGCGGTCGGTTATGGCTACACCTTC	CASSLDAVGYGYTF
15	TRBD1	NA	TRBV6-1	TRBJ1-5	TGTGCCAGCAGTCCGGACAGGGGCGGGAATCAGCCCCAGCATTTT	CASSPDRGGNQPQHF
14	NA	NA	TRBV5-1	TRBJ2-3	TGCGCCAGCAGCTCCCAACCCGTTACAGATACGCAGTATTTT	CASSSQPVTDTQYF
11	NA	NA	TRBV30	TRBJ1-3	TGTGCCTGGAAGAGTACAAACACCATATATTTT	CAWKSTNTIYF
14	NA	few	TRBV14	TRBJ1-1	TGTGCCAGCAGCAACAGACCGGTGAACACTGAAGCTTTCTTT	CASSNRPVNTEAFF
17	NA	NA	TRBV7-6	TRBJ2-2	TGTGCCAGCAGCCCGATCTTGTACGGGACGAACACCGGGGAGCTGTTTTTT	CASSPILYGTNTGELFF
18	TRBD1	NA	TRBV19	TRBJ1-2	TGTGCCAGTAGTATCTCGGTCCGCCGGACAGGGGGCACAGGAGGCTACACCTTC	CASSISVRRTGGTGGYTF
11	NA	NA	TRBV2	TRBJ2-5	TGTGCCAGCATTCAGGGAGAGACCCAGTACTTC	CASIQGETQYF
16	NA	NA	TRBV7-2	TRBJ2-2	TGTGCCAGCATCCAGCCGCGAGCGAGGACTCCCGGGGAGCTGTTTTTT	CASIQPRARTPGELFF
14	NA	NA	TRBV5-4	TRBJ1-6	TGTGCCAGCAGCTTAGAACTGAATAATTCACCCCTCCACTTT	CASSLELNNSPLHF